These 18 T cell receptor beta chains share one sample of origin, sequenced in a study of CD8 T cells in Susac syndrome. The RNA input was roughly 0.45 to 1 ug, and it was reverse transcribed with random hexamers. From the immunoSEQ multiplex PCR reads, TCRdb called clonotypes with MiXCR, one entry per CDR3 protein. The sample gives about 250,000 distinct CDR3 sequences, roughly 95% of which show up once; roughly 0.072% is in the top ten. The sample comprised CD4+ T cells from PBMCs. The receptors were sampled from a human donor with multiple sclerosis.

The chain has TRBV20-1 and TRBJ2-7; unclear D gene. Germline V CDR1 and CDR2: DFQATT, SNEGSKA (reference sequence). Trimming removed 2 bases at V and 3 bases at J, with 11 bases between. This CDR3 contains 13 residues. CDR3 loop: CSARPPSGYEQYF. The CDR3 bases are TGCAGTGCTAGACCCCCCTCGGGCTACGAGCAGTACTTC.

The chain uses TRBV5-4 and TRBJ2-5, with TRBD1 identical over 8 bases. CDR1 and CDR2 (germline): SGHNT, YYREEE (reference sequence). The CDR3 covers 16 residues. V trimming: 4 bases; J trimming: 7 bases; junction bases outside the gene matches: 15. CDR3 nucleotides: TGTGCCAGCAGCCAACGAAAGACAGGGGATACGGGGACCCAGTACTTC. Translating gives CASSQRKTGDTGTQYF.

V and J are TRBV7-8 and TRBJ2-2; perhaps TRBD2 as D (5 bases). Trimming removed 0 bases from V and 6 bases from J, with 14 bases in between. The CDR3 extends over 16 amino acids. From germline, CDR1 is SGHVS and CDR2 FQNEAQ. The CDR3 spells CASSLALLGWAGELFF. CDR3 DNA sequence: TGTGCCAGCAGCTTAGCGCTACTAGGATGGGCCGGGGAGCTGTTTTTT.

This sequence joins TRBV9 and TRBJ1-1; D is uncertain. The V end lost 4 bases, the J end lost 3 bases, and 13 bases lay between the germline ends. Germline lookup yields CDR1 SGDLS and CDR2 YYNGEE. CDR3 length equals 14 residues. The CDR3 loop is CASSFREEDTEAFF. The CDR3 DNA sequence: TGTGCCAGCAGCTTCCGGGAGGAGGACACTGAAGCTTTCTTT.

The gene calls are TRBV5-6 and TRBJ1-1, with 8 bases aligning to TRBD1. Germline V lookup: CDR1 SGHDT, CDR2 YYEEEE. The CDR3 is 15 amino acids. V was pared by 1 base and J by 3 bases, with 5 bases of the junction left unmatched. CDR3 in DNA: TGTGCCAGCAGCTTGTCGGACAGGGCTTACACTGAAGCTTTCTTT. Translation gives CASSLSDRAYTEAFF.

The chain uses TRBV9 and TRBJ1-3; D is perhaps TRBD1 (6 bases). Germline V gene data show CDR1 as SGDLS and CDR2 as YYNGEE. Trimming took 5 bases from V and 0 from J, leaving 9 bases between them. The CDR3 runs 14 residues. The CDR3 protein is CASSGGPSGNTIYF. CDR3 DNA sequence: TGTGCCAGCAGTGGGGGGCCCTCTGGAAACACCATATATTTT.

This chain links TRBV18 with TRBJ1-3; D perhaps matches TRBD1 (6 bases). Germline V gene sequence: CDR1 KGHSH, CDR2 LQKENI. Trimming left V 1 base short and J 0 bases short, with 13 bases between. The CDR3 is 17 amino acids. The CDR3 spells CASSPLPDRSSGNTIYF. CDR3 DNA: TGTGCCAGCTCACCACTGCCTGACAGGAGCTCTGGAAACACCATATATTTT.

The rearrangement joins TRBV20-1 to TRBJ2-1; D may correspond to TRBD1 or TRBD2 (6 bases each). The CDR3 sequence is 14 residues long. CDR1 is DFQATT and CDR2 is SNEGSKA in the germline V gene (reference sequence). Here the CDR3 DNA reads TGCAGCGCAAATAGGGGGGCTGGGTACAATGAGCAGTTCTTC. This codes for CSANRGAGYNEQFF.

The V call is TRBV5-4, the J call TRBJ2-5; 10 positions match TRBD1. Germline CDR1 SGHNT, CDR2 YYREEE (reference sequence). The length of the CDR3 is 16 residues. V shed 4 bases and J 2 bases; nucleotides not matched to a gene: 8. Here the CDR3 reads CASSPDRGGQQETQYF. The CDR3 DNA reads TGTGCCAGCAGCCCGGACAGGGGGGGCCAACAAGAGACCCAGTACTTC.

The CDR3 here is CASSNGGQGLETQYF. The CDR3 DNA follows: TGCGCCAGCAGCAATGGGGGACAAGGTTTAGAGACCCAGTACTTC. The genes are TRBV5-1 and TRBJ2-5; D perhaps matches TRBD1 (6 bases). The CDR3 covers 15 residues. With 4 bases removed from V and 4 bases from J, the gap between germline ends came to 17 bases. Germline V CDR1 and CDR2: SGHRS, YFSETQ.

The gene calls are TRBV5-1 and TRBJ1-1, with TRBD1 identical over 9 bases. Germline values: CDR1 SGHRS, CDR2 YFSETQ. J was trimmed by 4 bases and V by 3 bases; bases with no gene match: 4. The length of the CDR3 is 14 residues. Written as DNA, the CDR3 is TGCGCCAGCAGCTGGACAGGGGCCTTCACTGAAGCTTTCTTT. Translated, it gives CASSWTGAFTEAFF.

This chain uses TRBV3-1 with TRBJ1-5, with TRBD1 identical over 8 bases. The germline V gene encodes CDR1 LGHDT and CDR2 YNNKEL (reference sequence). The CDR3 spans 18 residues. V gave up 1 base and J gave up 2 bases; unmatched junction bases: 10. The CDR3 loop reads CASSQGVQGARGNQPQHF. CDR3 DNA: TGTGCCAGCAGCCAAGGGGTTCAGGGGGCTAGGGGCAATCAGCCCCAGCATTTT.

This clonotype was seen only once. V is TRBV5-1 and J is TRBJ2-7; D gene unclear. V lost 7 bases and J lost 2, with 10 bases in between. Germline values: CDR1 SGHRS, CDR2 YFSETQ. The CDR3 has 12 amino acids. CDR3 sequence (DNA): TGCGCCAGCGGAACGGGCCCCTACGAGCAGTACTTC. Amino acid sequence: CASGTGPYEQYF.

The rearrangement links TRBV18 to TRBJ1-4; the match to TRBD1 covers 7 bases. Germline V gives CDR1 KGHSH, CDR2 LQKENI. Trimming at V came to 2 bases and at J to 8 bases, leaving 5 bases not matched to a gene. CDR3 length: 14 residues. CDR3 bases: TGTGCCAGCTCACCAGGACGAGGGGGCGAAAAACTGTTTTTT. Amino acids: CASSPGRGGEKLFF.

The chain uses TRBV3-1 and TRBJ2-2, with 7 nucleotides matching TRBD2. The CDR3 length is 16 residues. V lost 4 bases, J lost 1 base, and 6 bases stayed unmatched. From germline, CDR1 is LGHDT and CDR2 YNNKEL (reference sequence). The CDR3 bases are TGTGCCAGCAGCCGCTGGGCGGGGGAGAACACCGGGGAGCTGTTTTTT. It codes for CASSRWAGENTGELFF.

The chain joins TRBV9 to TRBJ2-3, with D possibly being TRBD2 (7 bases). The germline CDR1 and CDR2 sequences are SGDLS and YYNGEE. The ends were cut back, 0 bases at V and 3 bases at J, with 14 bases in the middle. The CDR3 has 16 amino acids. The CDR3 DNA reads as TGTGCCAGCAGCGTAGTGGATCGGGGGGCAACAGATACGCAGTATTTT. Its translation is CASSVVDRGATDTQYF.

This chain's CDR3 is CASSQDASGGRDTQYF. CDR3 sequence (DNA): TGTGCCAGCAGCCAAGATGCTAGCGGGGGGAGAGATACGCAGTATTTT. The chain is built from TRBV4-2 and TRBJ2-3; 11 nucleotides line up with TRBD2. CDR1 and CDR2 from the germline V gene are LGHNA and YNFKEQ. The CDR3 consists of 16 residues. V lost 0 bases and J lost 5; bases outside the gene matches: 4.

The V and J genes are TRBV20-1 and TRBJ2-3; 7 bases match TRBD2. The CDR3 spans 14 residues. Trimming took 5 bases from V and 1 from J; bases not matched to a gene: 6. The germline V gene has CDR1 DFQATT and CDR2 SNEGSKA (reference sequence). DNA for the CDR3: TGCAGTGCTCCCGCCCGGGAGGGCACAGATACGCAGTATTTT. Its translation is CSAPAREGTDTQYF.